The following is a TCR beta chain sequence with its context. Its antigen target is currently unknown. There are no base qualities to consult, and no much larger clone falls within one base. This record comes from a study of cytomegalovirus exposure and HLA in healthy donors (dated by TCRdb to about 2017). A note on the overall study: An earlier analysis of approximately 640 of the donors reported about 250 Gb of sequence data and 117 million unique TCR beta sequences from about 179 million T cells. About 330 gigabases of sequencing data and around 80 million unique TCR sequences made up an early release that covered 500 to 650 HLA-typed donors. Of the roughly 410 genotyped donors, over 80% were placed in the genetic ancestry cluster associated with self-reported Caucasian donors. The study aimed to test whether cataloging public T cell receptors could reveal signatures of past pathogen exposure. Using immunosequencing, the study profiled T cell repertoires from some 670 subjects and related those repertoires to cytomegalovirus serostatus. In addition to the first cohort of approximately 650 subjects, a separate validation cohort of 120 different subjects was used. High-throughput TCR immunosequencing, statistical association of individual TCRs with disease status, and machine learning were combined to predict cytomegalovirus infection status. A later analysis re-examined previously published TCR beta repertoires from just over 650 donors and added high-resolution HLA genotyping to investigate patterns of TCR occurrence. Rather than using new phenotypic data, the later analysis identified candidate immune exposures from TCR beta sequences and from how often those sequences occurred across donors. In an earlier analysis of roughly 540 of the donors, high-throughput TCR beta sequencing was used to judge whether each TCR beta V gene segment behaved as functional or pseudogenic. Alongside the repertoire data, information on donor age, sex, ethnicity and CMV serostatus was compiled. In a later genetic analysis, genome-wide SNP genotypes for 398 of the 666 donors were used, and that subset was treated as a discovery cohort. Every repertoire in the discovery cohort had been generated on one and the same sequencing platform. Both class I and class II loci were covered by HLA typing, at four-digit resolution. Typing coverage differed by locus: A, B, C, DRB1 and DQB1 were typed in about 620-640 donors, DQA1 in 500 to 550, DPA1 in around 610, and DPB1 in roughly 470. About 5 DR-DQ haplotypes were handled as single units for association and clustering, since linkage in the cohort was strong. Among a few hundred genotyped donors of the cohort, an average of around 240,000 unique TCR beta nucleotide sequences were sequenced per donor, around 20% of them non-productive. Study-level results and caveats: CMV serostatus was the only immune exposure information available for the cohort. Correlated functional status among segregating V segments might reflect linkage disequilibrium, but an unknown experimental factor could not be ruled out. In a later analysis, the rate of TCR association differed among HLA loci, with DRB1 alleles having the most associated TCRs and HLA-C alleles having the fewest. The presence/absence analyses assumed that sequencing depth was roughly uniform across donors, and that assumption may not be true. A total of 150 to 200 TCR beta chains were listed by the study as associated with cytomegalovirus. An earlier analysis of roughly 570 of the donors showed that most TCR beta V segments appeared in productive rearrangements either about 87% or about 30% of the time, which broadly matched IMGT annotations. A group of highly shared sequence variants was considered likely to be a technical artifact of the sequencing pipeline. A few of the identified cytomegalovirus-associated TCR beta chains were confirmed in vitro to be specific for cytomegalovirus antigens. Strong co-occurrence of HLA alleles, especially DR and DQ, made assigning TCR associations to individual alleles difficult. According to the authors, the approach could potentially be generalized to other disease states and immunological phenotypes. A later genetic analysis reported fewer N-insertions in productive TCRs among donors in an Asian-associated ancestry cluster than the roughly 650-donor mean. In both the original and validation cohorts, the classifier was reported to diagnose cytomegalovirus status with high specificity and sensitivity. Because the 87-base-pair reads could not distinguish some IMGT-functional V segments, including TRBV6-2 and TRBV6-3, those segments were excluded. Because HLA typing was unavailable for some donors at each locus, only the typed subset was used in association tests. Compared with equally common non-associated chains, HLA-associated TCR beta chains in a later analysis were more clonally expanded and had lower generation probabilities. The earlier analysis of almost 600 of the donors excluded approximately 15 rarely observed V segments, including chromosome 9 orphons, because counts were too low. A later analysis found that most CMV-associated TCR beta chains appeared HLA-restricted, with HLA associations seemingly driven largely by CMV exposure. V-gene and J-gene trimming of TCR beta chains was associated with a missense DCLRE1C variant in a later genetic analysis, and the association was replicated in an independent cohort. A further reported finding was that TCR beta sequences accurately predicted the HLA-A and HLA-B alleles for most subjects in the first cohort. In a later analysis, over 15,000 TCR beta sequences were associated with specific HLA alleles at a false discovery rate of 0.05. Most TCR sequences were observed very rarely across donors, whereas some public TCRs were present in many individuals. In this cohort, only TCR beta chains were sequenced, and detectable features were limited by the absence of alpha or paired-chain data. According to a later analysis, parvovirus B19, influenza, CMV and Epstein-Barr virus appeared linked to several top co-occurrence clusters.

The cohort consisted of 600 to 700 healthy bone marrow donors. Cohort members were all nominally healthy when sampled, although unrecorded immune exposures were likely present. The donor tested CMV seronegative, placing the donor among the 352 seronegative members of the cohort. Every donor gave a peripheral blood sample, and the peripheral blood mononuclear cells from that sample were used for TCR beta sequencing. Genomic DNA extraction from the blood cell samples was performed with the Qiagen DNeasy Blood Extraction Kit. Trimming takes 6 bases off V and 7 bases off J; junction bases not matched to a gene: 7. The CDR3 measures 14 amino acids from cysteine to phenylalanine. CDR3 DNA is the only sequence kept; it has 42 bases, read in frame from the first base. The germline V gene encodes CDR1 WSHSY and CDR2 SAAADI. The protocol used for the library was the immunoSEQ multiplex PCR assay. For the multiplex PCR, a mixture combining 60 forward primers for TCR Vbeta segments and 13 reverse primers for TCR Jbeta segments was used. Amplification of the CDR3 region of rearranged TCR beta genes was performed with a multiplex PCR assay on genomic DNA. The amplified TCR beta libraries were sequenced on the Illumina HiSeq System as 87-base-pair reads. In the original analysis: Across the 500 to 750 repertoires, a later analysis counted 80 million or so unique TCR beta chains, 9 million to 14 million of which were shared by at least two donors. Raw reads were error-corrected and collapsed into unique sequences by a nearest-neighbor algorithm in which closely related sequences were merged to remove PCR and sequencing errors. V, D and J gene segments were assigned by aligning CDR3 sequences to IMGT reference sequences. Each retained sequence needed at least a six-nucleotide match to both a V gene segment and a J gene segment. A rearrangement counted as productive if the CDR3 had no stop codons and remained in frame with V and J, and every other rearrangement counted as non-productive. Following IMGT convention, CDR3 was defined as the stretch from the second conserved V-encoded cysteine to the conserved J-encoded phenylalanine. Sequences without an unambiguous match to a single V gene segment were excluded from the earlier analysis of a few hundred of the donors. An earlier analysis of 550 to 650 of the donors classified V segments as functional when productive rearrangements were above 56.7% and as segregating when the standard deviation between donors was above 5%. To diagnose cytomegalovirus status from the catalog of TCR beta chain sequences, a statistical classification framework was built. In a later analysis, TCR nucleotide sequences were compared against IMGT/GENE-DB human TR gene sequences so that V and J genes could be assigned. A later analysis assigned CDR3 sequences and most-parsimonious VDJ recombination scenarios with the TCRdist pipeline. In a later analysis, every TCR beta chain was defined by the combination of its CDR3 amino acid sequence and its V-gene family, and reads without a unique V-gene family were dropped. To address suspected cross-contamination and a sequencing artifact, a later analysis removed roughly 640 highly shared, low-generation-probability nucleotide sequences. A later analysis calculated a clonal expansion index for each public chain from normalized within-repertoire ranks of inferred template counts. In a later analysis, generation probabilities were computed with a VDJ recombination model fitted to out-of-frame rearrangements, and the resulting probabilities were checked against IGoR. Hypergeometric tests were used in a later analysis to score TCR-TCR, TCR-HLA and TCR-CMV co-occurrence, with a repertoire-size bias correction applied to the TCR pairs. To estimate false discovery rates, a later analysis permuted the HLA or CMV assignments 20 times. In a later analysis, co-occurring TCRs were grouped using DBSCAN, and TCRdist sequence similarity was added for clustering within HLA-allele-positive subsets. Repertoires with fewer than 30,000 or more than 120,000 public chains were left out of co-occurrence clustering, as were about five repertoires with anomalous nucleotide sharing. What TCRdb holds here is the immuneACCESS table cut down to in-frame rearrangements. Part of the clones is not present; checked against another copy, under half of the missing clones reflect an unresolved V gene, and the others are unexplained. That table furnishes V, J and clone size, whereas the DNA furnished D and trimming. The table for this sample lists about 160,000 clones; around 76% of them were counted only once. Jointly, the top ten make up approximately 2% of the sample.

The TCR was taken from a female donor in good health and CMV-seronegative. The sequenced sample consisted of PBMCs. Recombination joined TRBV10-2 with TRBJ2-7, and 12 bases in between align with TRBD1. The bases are TGCGCCAGCAGCTTGGGACAGGGGGCGCAAGAGCAGTACTTC. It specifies CASSLGQGAQEQYF.